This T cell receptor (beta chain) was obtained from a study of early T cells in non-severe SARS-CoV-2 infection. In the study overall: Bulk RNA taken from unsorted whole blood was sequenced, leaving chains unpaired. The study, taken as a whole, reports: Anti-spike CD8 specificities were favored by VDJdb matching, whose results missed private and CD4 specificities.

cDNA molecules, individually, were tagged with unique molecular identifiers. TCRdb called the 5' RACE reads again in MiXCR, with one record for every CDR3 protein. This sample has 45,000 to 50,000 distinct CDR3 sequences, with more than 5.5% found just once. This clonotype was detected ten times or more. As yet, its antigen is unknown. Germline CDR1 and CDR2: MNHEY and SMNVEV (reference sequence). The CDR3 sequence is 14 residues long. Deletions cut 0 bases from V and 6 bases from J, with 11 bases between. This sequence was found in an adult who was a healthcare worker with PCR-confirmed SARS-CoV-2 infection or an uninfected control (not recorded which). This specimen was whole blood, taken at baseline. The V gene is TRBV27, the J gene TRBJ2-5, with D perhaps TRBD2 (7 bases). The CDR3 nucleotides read TGTGCCAGCAGTTTATCCAGGGGAGGGAAGACCCAGTACTTC. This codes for CASSLSRGGKTQYF.